This T cell receptor (beta chain) was identified in a study of blood T cell repertoires in COVID-19. Whole-study context: The United States, Italy and Spain provided the acute and convalescent COVID-19 samples.

V was pared by 1 base and J by 0 bases, with 10 bases of the junction left unmatched. Germline CDR1 reads SEHNR; CDR2 reads FQNEAQ (reference sequence). The CDR3 runs 18 residues. Authors' processing steps: Reference gene primer amplification gave estimated nucleated cell counts. Some clones are missing from TCRdb's copy, which holds only in-frame ones; the method was immunoSEQ multiplex PCR. The V and J calls and the clone size are those of that table, but D and trimming were determined from the DNA. The sample lists around 160,000 clones, 80% to 90% occurring once. The J gene is TRBJ2-5, the V gene TRBV7-9, with 8 bases fitting TRBD1. This sequence originates from an older man with acute or convalescent COVID-19. The source material was peripheral blood. CDR3 DNA: TGTGCCAGCAGCTTAGTACGTGGTGGGACAGGCCACCAAGAGACCCAGTACTTC. Translating gives CASSLVRGGTGHQETQYF.